This TCR beta chain was recovered during a study of blood T cell repertoires in COVID-19. As for the study in general: COVID-19 samples collected from the United States, Italy and Spain covered acute and convalescent phases. Sources were T cells, B-cell-depleted T cells, or PBMCs; the material itself was cDNA or gDNA.

Methods used by the authors: Amplification from reference gene primers served as the basis for estimated nucleated cell counts. The table came from immunoSEQ multiplex PCR; TCRdb's copy has only in-frame clones and leaves some out. V and J calls and clone size are given by that table; D and trimming were obtained from the DNA. This sample yields hundreds of thousands of clones, of which around 92% are seen a single time; 1.5% to 2% belongs to the top ten. From germline, CDR1 is MNHNS and CDR2 SASEGT. There are 17 residues in the CDR3. The V end was cut by 3 bases, the J end by 0 bases, with 17 bases between. Those enrolled in Seattle joined during active infection and were followed longitudinally afterward.

The sequence derives from a woman aged 30 to 39 with COVID-19, enrolled during active disease. Specimen: peripheral blood. The J gene is TRBJ1-1, the V gene TRBV6-1; a weak D match, TRBD1 (5 bases). This CDR3 reads CASSDWGGVSMNTEAFF. The DNA for the CDR3 is TGTGCCAGCAGTGACTGGGGAGGGGTGTCCATGAACACTGAAGCTTTCTTT.